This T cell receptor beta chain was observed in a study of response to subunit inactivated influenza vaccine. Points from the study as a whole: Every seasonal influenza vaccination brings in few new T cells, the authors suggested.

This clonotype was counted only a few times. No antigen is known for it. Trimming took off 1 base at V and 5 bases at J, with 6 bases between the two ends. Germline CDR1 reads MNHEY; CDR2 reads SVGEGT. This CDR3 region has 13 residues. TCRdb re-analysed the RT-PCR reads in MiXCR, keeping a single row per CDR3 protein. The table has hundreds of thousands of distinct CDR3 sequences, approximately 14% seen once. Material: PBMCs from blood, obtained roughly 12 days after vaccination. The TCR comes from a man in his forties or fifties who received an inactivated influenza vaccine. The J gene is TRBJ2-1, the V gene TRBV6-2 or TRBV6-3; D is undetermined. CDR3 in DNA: TGTGCCAGCAGTTACTGGGTAAACAATGAGCAGTTCTTC. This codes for CASSYWVNNEQFF.